This T cell receptor beta chain was identified during a study of T-cell reconstitution after alpha-beta-depleted transplantation in children (dated by TCRdb to 2016 to 2017). In the study overall: Using TCR repertoire profiling, the study followed T-cell immune reconstitution in a quantitative way in children after TCRalphabeta/CD19-depleted allogeneic hematopoietic cell transplantation. Study-wide findings and limitations: Over subsequent months, a decline in hyperexpanded clone frequencies was noted, and after one year, T-cell counts and TCRbeta diversity were mostly ascribed to newly produced T cells. The high TCRbeta diversity at day 60 in some patients was ascribed to recipient T cells and intrathymic progenitors that had survived conditioning. Apparently early alphabetaT-cell count recovery about two months after transplant reportedly relied on only several hundred rapidly expanded clones derived from non-depleted graft cells.

The library came from PCR. The sequencing machine was an Illumina HiSeq 2500. TCR libraries were prepared with molecular barcoding, using unique molecular identifiers to normalize TCRbeta repertoire quantification. TCRdb passed the public sequencing reads through fastp at Q25 and MiXCR, retaining productive beta sequences. Each entry is one CDR3 protein sequence, shown with its most common DNA and genes. The sample has almost 600,000 distinct CDR3 sequences on record, over 20% of them singletons. The ten largest clonotypes hold around a third of the sample. Regarding this clonotype: The antigen it binds to is not known. Per-base qualities were not stored, and no clone one base away is much larger.

The treatment or condition label for this specimen denotes: allogeneic hematopoietic cell transplantation with graft depleted of TCRalphabeta T cells and CD19 B cells. The children who served as transplant recipients had been given grafts of TCRalphabeta/CD19-depleted allogeneic hematopoietic cells. V and J lose 2 bases and 0 bases, and a span of 4 bases separates them. In the germline V gene, CDR1 corresponds to SQVTM and CDR2 to ANQGSEA. Measured from the cysteine to the phenylalanine, the CDR3 is 12 residues long. Only CDR3 DNA remains: 36 bases, in frame from the first base. This clonotype originated in a boy in the first two years of life with Wiskott-Aldrich syndrome, due to receive a stem cell transplant. The sample was PBMCs, taken before TCRalphabeta/CD19-depleted stem cell transplant. The chain was built from TRBV29-1 and TRBJ1-2, with an unclear D gene assignment. The base sequence is TGCAGCGTTGAATCGCCTAACTATGGCTACACCTTC. Translated, it reads CSVESPNYGYTF. The entire variable domain, with the stretches around the CDR3 drawn from the reference TRBV29-1 and TRBJ1-2 proteins, is SAVISQKPSRDICQRGTSLTIQCQVDSQVTMMFWYRQQPGQSLTLIATANQGSEATYESGFVIDKFPISRPNLTFSTLTVSNMSPEDSSIYLCSVESPNYGYTFGSGTRLTVV.